Listed below are T cell receptor beta chains from one sample, sequenced in a study of cytomegalovirus exposure and HLA in healthy donors. Profiled with immunoSEQ multiplex PCR; TCRdb holds only in-frame clones, not every one. The table records 130,000 to 150,000 clones, roughly 80% of them present only once. Sequencing used PBMCs. The receptors come from a female donor in good health and CMV-seronegative. Each CDR3 is given with its conserved first and last residue. The order of the fields is CDR3 protein, CDR3 DNA, clone size, CDR3 length, V gene, D gene, J gene. D genes are given only for firm matches. Size values are once, few and many counts, or a class for expanded clones, and some rows have none.

CDR3 protein: CASSIPGSYNEKLFF
CDR3 DNA: TGTGCCAGCAGCATACCGGGGTCCTATAATGAAAAACTGTTTTTT
clone size: .
CDR3 length: 15
V gene: TRBV7-8
D gene: .
J gene: TRBJ1-4

CDR3 protein: CASSDGGWGGSQHF
CDR3 DNA: TGTGCCAGCAGCGACGGGGGGTGGGGGGGGTCCCAGCATTTT
clone size: .
CDR3 length: 14
V gene: TRBV6-1
D gene: .
J gene: TRBJ1-5

CDR3 protein: CAWKVRGGYGYTF
CDR3 DNA: TGTGCCTGGAAAGTTAGGGGGGGCTATGGCTACACCTTC
clone size: .
CDR3 length: 13
V gene: TRBV30
D gene: .
J gene: TRBJ1-2

CDR3 protein: CASSLTSSLNYNEQFF
CDR3 DNA: TGTGCCAGCAGCCTGACTAGTTCCCTGAATTACAATGAGCAGTTCTTC
clone size: .
CDR3 length: 16
V gene: TRBV7-9
D gene: .
J gene: TRBJ2-1

CDR3 protein: CASSRGSLYEQYF
CDR3 DNA: TGTGCCAGCAGCCGAGGGAGTCTCTACGAGCAGTACTTC
clone size: .
CDR3 length: 13
V gene: TRBV7-8
D gene: .
J gene: TRBJ2-7

CDR3 protein: CASSFSAFGGRAFQETQYF
CDR3 DNA: TGTGCCAGCAGTTTTAGCGCGTTTGGCGGGAGGGCCTTCCAAGAGACCCAGTACTTC
clone size: once
CDR3 length: 19
V gene: TRBV28
D gene: TRBD2
J gene: TRBJ2-5

CDR3 protein: CASSLGFGAAGGVNEQYF
CDR3 DNA: TGTGCCAGCAGCTTAGGATTTGGGGCGGCGGGAGGAGTGAACGAGCAGTACTTC
clone size: .
CDR3 length: 18
V gene: TRBV11-2
D gene: TRBD2
J gene: TRBJ2-7

CDR3 protein: CASSLAGAFGETQYF
CDR3 DNA: TGTGCCAGCAGCTTAGCGGGAGCATTTGGCGAGACCCAGTACTTC
clone size: .
CDR3 length: 15
V gene: TRBV5-4
D gene: TRBD2
J gene: TRBJ2-5

CDR3 protein: CASSLRGGSGTRMGEQYF
CDR3 DNA: TGTGCCAGCAGCCTTAGGGGGGGAAGCGGGACCCGGATGGGAGAGCAGTACTTC
clone size: .
CDR3 length: 18
V gene: TRBV7-9
D gene: .
J gene: TRBJ2-7

CDR3 protein: CASRGQGYNEQFF
CDR3 DNA: TGTGCCAGCAGGGGACAGGGCTACAATGAGCAGTTCTTC
clone size: .
CDR3 length: 13
V gene: TRBV27
D gene: TRBD1
J gene: TRBJ2-1

CDR3 protein: CASSPLGGGGTLEAFF
CDR3 DNA: TGTGCCAGCAGCCCATTAGGGGGCGGTGGTACGCTTGAAGCTTTCTTT
clone size: .
CDR3 length: 16
V gene: TRBV27
D gene: TRBD1
J gene: TRBJ1-1

CDR3 protein: CASSSSTDTQYF
CDR3 DNA: TGTGCCAGCTCATCTAGCACAGATACGCAGTATTTT
clone size: .
CDR3 length: 12
V gene: TRBV18
D gene: .
J gene: TRBJ2-3

CDR3 protein: CSSSSTSPSGRPHEQFF
CDR3 DNA: TGTTCCAGCAGCTCTACTTCTCCTAGCGGGAGGCCCCATGAGCAGTTCTTC
clone size: .
CDR3 length: 17
V gene: TRBV7-9
D gene: TRBD2
J gene: TRBJ2-1

CDR3 protein: CASSPDLNTGELFF
CDR3 DNA: TGTGCCAGCAGCCCTGACTTGAACACCGGGGAGCTGTTTTTT
clone size: .
CDR3 length: 14
V gene: TRBV5-4
D gene: .
J gene: TRBJ2-2

CDR3 protein: CAWSEQGSEAFF
CDR3 DNA: TGTGCCTGGAGTGAACAGGGCTCTGAAGCTTTCTTT
clone size: .
CDR3 length: 12
V gene: TRBV30
D gene: .
J gene: TRBJ1-1

CDR3 protein: CASSQAHQQGAVGANTEAFF
CDR3 DNA: TGCGCCAGCAGCCAAGCCCACCAACAGGGGGCGGTAGGGGCGAACACTGAAGCTTTCTTT
clone size: .
CDR3 length: 20
V gene: TRBV4-1
D gene: TRBD1
J gene: TRBJ1-1

CDR3 protein: CAETEVSGTRETQYF
CDR3 DNA: TGTGCCGAAACGGAGGTTAGCGGGACACGGGAGACCCAGTACTTC
clone size: .
CDR3 length: 15
V gene: TRBV5-6
D gene: TRBD2
J gene: TRBJ2-5

CDR3 protein: CASSLADRTTYEQYF
CDR3 DNA: TGTGCCAGCAGCTTAGCGGACAGGACTACCTACGAGCAGTACTTC
clone size: .
CDR3 length: 15
V gene: TRBV7-2
D gene: .
J gene: TRBJ2-7

CDR3 protein: CASSEGQGGIGELFF
CDR3 DNA: TGCGCCAGCAGCGAGGGACAGGGCGGGATCGGGGAGCTGTTTTTT
clone size: .
CDR3 length: 15
V gene: TRBV5-1
D gene: TRBD1
J gene: TRBJ2-2

CDR3 protein: CASSYQTAYGYTF
CDR3 DNA: TGCGCCAGCAGCTACCAGACTGCTTATGGCTACACCTTC
clone size: .
CDR3 length: 13
V gene: TRBV5-1
D gene: .
J gene: TRBJ1-2

CDR3 protein: CASSQVLRTGNNEQFF
CDR3 DNA: TGCGCCAGCAGCCAAGTCTTACGGACAGGGAACAATGAGCAGTTCTTC
clone size: .
CDR3 length: 16
V gene: TRBV4-1
D gene: TRBD1
J gene: TRBJ2-1

CDR3 protein: CAWSVLTSGTYEQYF
CDR3 DNA: TGTGCCTGGAGTGTCTTGACTAGCGGGACCTACGAGCAGTACTTC
clone size: .
CDR3 length: 15
V gene: TRBV30
D gene: TRBD2
J gene: TRBJ2-7

CDR3 protein: CASNPTGTGYHEQFF
CDR3 DNA: TGTGCCAGTAACCCAACCGGGACAGGGTATCATGAGCAGTTCTTC
clone size: .
CDR3 length: 15
V gene: TRBV19
D gene: TRBD1
J gene: TRBJ2-1

CDR3 protein: CASSFPDREETQYF
CDR3 DNA: TGTGCCAGCAGCTTTCCCGACAGGGAAGAGACCCAGTACTTC
clone size: .
CDR3 length: 14
V gene: TRBV7-2
D gene: TRBD1
J gene: TRBJ2-5

CDR3 protein: CASSLALGSYGYPF
CDR3 DNA: TGCGCCAGCAGCTTGGCCTTAGGGAGCTATGGCTACCCCTTC
clone size: .
CDR3 length: 14
V gene: TRBV5-1
D gene: .
J gene: TRBJ1-2

CDR3 protein: CASSRTGGQNTIYF
CDR3 DNA: TGTGCCAGCTCACGGACAGGGGGACAAAACACCATATATTTT
clone size: .
CDR3 length: 14
V gene: TRBV18
D gene: TRBD1
J gene: TRBJ1-3

CDR3 protein: CASKGAPGGLFF
CDR3 DNA: TGTGCCAGCAAAGGGGCGCCGGGGGGACTGTTTTTT
clone size: few
CDR3 length: 12
V gene: TRBV28
D gene: .
J gene: TRBJ1-4

CDR3 protein: CSAGTSGYNEQFF
CDR3 DNA: TGCAGCGCCGGGACTAGCGGATACAATGAGCAGTTCTTC
clone size: .
CDR3 length: 13
V gene: TRBV29-1
D gene: TRBD2
J gene: TRBJ2-1

CDR3 protein: CASRSGNYGYTF
CDR3 DNA: TGTGCCAGTAGATCAGGGAACTATGGCTACACCTTC
clone size: .
CDR3 length: 12
V gene: TRBV19
D gene: .
J gene: TRBJ1-2

CDR3 protein: CASSLEGVTGVATNEKLFF
CDR3 DNA: TGTGCCAGCAGCTTAGAAGGGGTGACAGGGGTGGCAACTAATGAAAAACTGTTTTTT
clone size: .
CDR3 length: 19
V gene: TRBV7-8
D gene: TRBD1
J gene: TRBJ1-4

CDR3 protein: CASSEGSEAFF
CDR3 DNA: TGTGCCAGCAGTGAGGGTAGCGAAGCTTTCTTT
clone size: few
CDR3 length: 11
V gene: TRBV6-1
D gene: .
J gene: TRBJ1-1

CDR3 protein: CASSTGDWGYTF
CDR3 DNA: TGTGCCAGTAGTACAGGGGATTGGGGCTACACCTTC
clone size: .
CDR3 length: 12
V gene: TRBV19
D gene: .
J gene: TRBJ1-2